This note documents a single T cell receptor (beta chain) sequence. The sample holds many counts of this clonotype. No cognate antigen has been identified for it. No base quality values were provided; no much bigger clone lies one nucleotide off. Hyperthyroidism was considered stable if no progression to ophthalmopathy occurred within 18 months of follow-up. Hyperthyroidism patients were newly diagnosed, were aged 18 to 65 years, and had a disease duration under 2 months. Patients were excluded if they had other autoimmune diseases, uncontrolled infections, pregnancy or lactation. Diagnosis relied on clinical symptoms, serum thyroxine, TRAb, thyroid ultrasound and orbital computed tomography. Using Ficoll-Paque density gradient centrifugation, PBMCs were isolated from 9 to 10 ml of fresh peripheral blood. Trizol reagent was used to extract the total RNA, and its quality was then checked on an Agilent 2100 Bioanalyzer.

The CDR3 sequence holds 12 residues, the cysteine and phenylalanine included. Just CDR3 DNA is preserved here, 36 bases in frame from base 1. V loses 3 bases of germline sequence and J loses 4 bases, and the interval between the two ends is 7 bases. Taken from the germline V gene, the CDR1 and CDR2 loops are KGHSH and LQKENI. These data are taken from a study of Graves' ophthalmopathy and Graves' hyperthyroidism (dated 2018 in TCRdb). About the full investigation: Peripheral blood was collected at initial diagnosis, prior to any treatment. The study used TCR beta repertoire signatures to distinguish Graves' ophthalmopathy from Graves' hyperthyroidism and to predict progression to ophthalmopathy. In total, around 140 blood samples were TCR-sequenced: under 45 ophthalmopathy, under 80 hyperthyroidism and approximately 17 hyperthyroidism-to-ophthalmopathy patients. To explore V-J signatures that distinguish ophthalmopathy from hyperthyroidism, a discovery set of about a hundred patients was enrolled, made up of 40 to 45 with ophthalmopathy and around 57 with stable hyperthyroidism. An independent validation cohort comprised some 19 hyperthyroidism patients and over 15 patients who later progressed from hyperthyroidism to ophthalmopathy. T-cell repertoires of thyroid tissue and blood were compared in over 5 hyperthyroidism patients. Following sample collection, hyperthyroidism patients were given methimazole at a starting dose of 30 mg daily, and ophthalmopathy patients were given high-dose intravenous methylprednisolone. The roughly 91 discovery patients were randomly divided into training and test sets at a 7:3 ratio. Broader findings and caveats from the paper: In validation, the model predicted ophthalmopathy progression with about 71% sensitivity and about 73% specificity; 12 predicted patients were CT-confirmed with GO in a median of roughly 6.8 months. In cross-validation, the 13-signature model distinguished ophthalmopathy from stable hyperthyroidism with approximately 90% sensitivity and about 81% specificity, while in the test set the corresponding values were about 80% and 75%. Sample size was not predetermined statistically, and investigators were not blinded to group allocation. Among expanded thyroid clonotypes with frequency above 0.001, most also showed up in blood, which suggests that blood repertoires may reflect the thyroid immune response.

For repertoire sequencing, TCR beta CDR3 regions were amplified from RNA transcripts. The first round was an RT-PCR using HTBI primers with the Qiagen OneStep RT-PCR kit, and this first round was followed by a second-round multiplex PCR, then size selection and purification. Sequencing of the libraries was carried out on an Illumina HiSeq2000 in paired-end mode with 100 bp reads. The source study handled its data this way. SOAPnuke was used to process the reads, removing any read that contained adapters or uncalled bases, had a mean Phred below 15, or lacked an exact match to the constant primer or identifier. COPE v1.2.5 was used to merge the high-quality paired reads. Each unique nucleotide sequence was defined as a clonotype, and clonotypes were aligned to IMGT TRB V, D and J references with MiTCR v1.1. Analysis was restricted to V-J combinations with a frequency above 0.0001, which covered 99.2% of repertoires. For each V-J combination, a TCR clonal expansion and chaos score was defined as the ratio of F50 clonal expansion to chaos observed in the TCRdist matrix. Welch's t-statistics and random forest were used to reduce the features to some 13 V-J combinations, which were then used as input to a naive Bayes classifier. The Morisita-Horn index was used to measure how similar the thyroid and blood repertoires were. TCRdb ran its own pipeline on the public reads, namely fastp trimming at Q25 and MiXCR clone calling, and kept in-frame beta chains. Entries that share a CDR3 protein sequence are merged under the most common genes and DNA. Clone size and V and J calls follow TCRdb, not the original study. This sample holds some 410,000 distinct CDR3 sequences; under 25% were observed only once. The ten largest clonotypes hold roughly 3% of the sample.

The chain is made from TRBV18 and TRBJ2-7, with the D gene not clear enough to name. The TCR originated in a woman aged 18-29 years with stable Graves' hyperthyroidism. Donor details come from another sample of the same person, matched by shared clones. The specimen was peripheral blood. The DNA reads TGTGCCAGCTCACCGGGGAATTACGAGCAGTACTTC. Its amino acids are CASSPGNYEQYF.